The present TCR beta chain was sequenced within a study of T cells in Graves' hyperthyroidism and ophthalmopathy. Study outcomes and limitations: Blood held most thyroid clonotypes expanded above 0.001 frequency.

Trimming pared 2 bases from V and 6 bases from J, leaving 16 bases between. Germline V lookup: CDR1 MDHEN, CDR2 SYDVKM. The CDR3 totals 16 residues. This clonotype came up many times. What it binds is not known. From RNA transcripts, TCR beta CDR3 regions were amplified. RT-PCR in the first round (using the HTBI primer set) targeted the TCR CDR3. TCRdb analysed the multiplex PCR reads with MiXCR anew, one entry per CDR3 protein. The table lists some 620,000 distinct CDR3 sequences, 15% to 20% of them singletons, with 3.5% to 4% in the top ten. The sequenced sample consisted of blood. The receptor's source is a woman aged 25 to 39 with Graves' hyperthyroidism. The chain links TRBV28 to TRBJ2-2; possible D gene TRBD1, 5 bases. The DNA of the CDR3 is TGTGCCAGCAGTTTAGTGGTGGGGCCAGGTTCCGGGGAGCTGTTTTTT. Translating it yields CASSLVVGPGSGELFF.